The next 21 T cell receptor beta chains were all read from a single sample in a study of cytomegalovirus exposure and HLA in healthy donors. The PCR ran on 60 Vbeta and 13 Jbeta primers. Measured with immunoSEQ multiplex PCR; TCRdb has only the in-frame clones, and not every one. The sample holds around 71,000 clones, roughly two thirds seen once. Material for sequencing was PBMCs. All receptors come from a male donor in good health and CMV-seropositive.

The DNA for the CDR3 is TGTGCCACCAGCAGAGATCTAGGGACAGGAGATACGCAGTATTTT. Its translation: CATSRDLGTGDTQYF. This chain connects TRBV15 to TRBJ2-3, with 8 bases that match TRBD1. This CDR3 is 15 amino acids long. CDR1 is LNHNV, CDR2 YYDKDF, per germline (reference sequence). The J segment lost 5 bases and the V segment lost 0 bases, leaving 4 bases of the junction unmatched.

The rearrangement links TRBV9 to TRBJ1-2, with D possibly matching TRBD1 (6 bases). In germline, CDR1 is SGDLS, CDR2 YYNGEE. V gave up 4 bases and J gave up 2 bases, with 12 bases separating them. CDR3 length: 14 residues. DNA of the CDR3: TGTGCCAGCAGCCCTCTAACAGGGAACTATGGCTACACCTTC. This translates into CASSPLTGNYGYTF.

V usage is TRBV7-9 and J usage is TRBJ2-1, with 11 bases lining up with TRBD2. From germline, CDR1 is SEHNR and CDR2 FQNEAQ (reference sequence). This CDR3 is built from 16 residues. The V and J ends lost 4 bases and 8 bases, in that order; junction bases with no gene match: 10. The CDR3 here is CASSSISGRVFDEQFF. The CDR3 coding sequence is TGTGCCAGCAGCTCAATTAGCGGGAGGGTTTTCGATGAGCAGTTCTTC.

This clone was seen once. This chain connects TRBV9 to TRBJ1-6; D is perhaps TRBD1 (6 bases). The CDR3 loop spans 14 amino acids. Trimming removed 0 bases at V and 8 bases at J, with 9 bases between. Germline values: CDR1 SGDLS, CDR2 YYNGEE. CDR3 residues: CASSVGDTYSPLHF. Here the CDR3 DNA reads TGTGCCAGCAGCGTAGGGGACACATATTCACCCCTCCACTTT. Full variable domain (rest looked up from reference TRBV9 and TRBJ1-6): DSGVTQTPKHLITATGQRVTLRCSPRSGDLSVYWYQQSLDQGLQFLIQYYNGEERAKGNILERFSAQQFPDLHSELNLSSLELGDSALYFCASSVGDTYSPLHFGNGTRLTVT.

The chain employs TRBV5-1 and TRBJ2-5; 7 positions agree with TRBD2. CDR3 length: 12 amino acids. Germline trimming cut 7 bases from V and 5 bases from J; bases unmatched to any gene: 5. CDR1 and CDR2 (germline): SGHRS, YFSETQ. The DNA of the CDR3 is TGCGCCAGCGCCGGGGGGAATGAGACCCAGTACTTC. Translation gives CASAGGNETQYF.

The J gene is TRBJ1-2, the V gene TRBV19; 10 bases align to TRBD1. The CDR3 totals 13 residues. CDR1 is LNHDA and CDR2 is SQIVND in the germline V gene (reference sequence). Germline trimming cut 6 bases from V and 7 bases from J; bases unmatched to any gene: 5. This chain's CDR3 is CASSPGQGFGYTF. CDR3 DNA: TGTGCCAGTAGCCCGGGACAGGGGTTTGGCTACACCTTC.

This clone appeared once. The chain couples TRBV7-6 to TRBJ2-1; 9 positions agree with TRBD2. This CDR3 has 17 residues. V was clipped by 1 base and J by 7 bases; unmatched bases: 11. Per the germline V gene, CDR1 is SGHVS and CDR2 is FNYEAQ. CDR3 nucleotides: TGTGCCAGCAGCTTAGGGCGGGCGGGAGGGCTTAGGAATGAGCAGTTCTTC. Residues: CASSLGRAGGLRNEQFF.

The chain carries TRBV6-5 and TRBJ1-4, with D perhaps matching TRBD1 (5 bases). There are 14 residues in the CDR3. CDR1 and CDR2 from the germline V gene are MNHEY and SVGAGI. V was cut by 1 base and J by 4 bases, with 7 bases left in between. The CDR3 region has the DNA TGTGCCAGCAGTTACTTCCAGGGTAATGAAAAACTGTTTTTT. Residues: CASSYFQGNEKLFF.

The chain couples TRBV9 to TRBJ2-1, with D perhaps matching TRBD2 (6 bases). The CDR3 has 16 residues. Per germline, CDR1 SGDLS and CDR2 YYNGEE. V lost 0 bases, J lost 0 bases, and 10 bases lay in between. The CDR3 nucleotides read TGTGCCAGCAGCGTAGACACGGGAGTCTCCTACAATGAGCAGTTCTTC. This translates into CASSVDTGVSYNEQFF. The full variable domain, its missing parts supplied by reference TRBV9 and TRBJ2-1, is DSGVTQTPKHLITATGQRVTLRCSPRSGDLSVYWYQQSLDQGLQFLIQYYNGEERAKGNILERFSAQQFPDLHSELNLSSLELGDSALYFCASSVDTGVSYNEQFFGPGTRLTVL.

This clone was observed a few times. The J gene is TRBJ2-1, the V gene TRBV9, with D possibly matching TRBD1 (5 bases). The CDR3 sequence is 13 residues long. Germline assignment: CDR1 SGDLS and CDR2 YYNGEE. V was shortened by 0 bases and J by 13 bases, with 14 bases between the two germline ends. The CDR3 loop reads CASSVELETVQFF. As DNA, the CDR3 is TGTGCCAGCAGCGTAGAGTTGGAGACAGTTCAGTTCTTC.

The V gene is TRBV6-5, the J gene TRBJ1-1; D uncertain. Deletions cut 0 bases from V and 6 bases from J, with 14 bases between. The CDR3 sequence is 15 residues long. CDR1 is MNHEY and CDR2 is SVGAGI in the germline V gene. CDR3 DNA: TGTGCCAGCAGTTACTCCACCCTCGTAGTCGCTGAAGCTTTCTTT. It encodes CASSYSTLVVAEAFF.

The count of this clone is one. CDR3 amino acids: CASSLTGSVSEQYF. The CDR3 DNA sequence: TGTGCCAGCAGCTTAACAGGGTCTGTAAGCGAGCAGTACTTC. The chain employs TRBV11-2 and TRBJ2-5; D might be TRBD1 (6 bases). The DNA end lines up better with TRBJ2-7; the J call may be wrong. The CDR3 spans 14 residues. The germline gives CDR1 SGHAT, CDR2 FQNNGV.

The chain uses TRBV7-9 and TRBJ1-6, with D hard to call. V was shortened by 5 bases and J by 0 bases, with 11 bases between the two germline ends. The V gene's germline CDR1 is SEHNR and CDR2 FQNEAQ (reference sequence). The CDR3 spans 16 residues. CDR3 sequence: CASSPPFSSYNSPLHF. CDR3 sequence (DNA): TGTGCCAGCAGCCCCCCCTTTAGCTCCTATAATTCACCCCTCCACTTT.

The chain combines TRBV5-4 with TRBJ2-5, with 8 bases aligning to TRBD2. The J call could be wrong; TRBJ2-7 is a better fit for the DNA end. Germline values: CDR1 SGHNT, CDR2 YYREEE (reference sequence). This CDR3 has 15 amino acids. The CDR3 bases are TGTGCCAGCAGCTCTCCCGGGGGGGGGTCCTACGAGCAGTACTTC. This sequence encodes CASSSPGGGSYEQYF.

This clone has more than one count but fewer than ten. The rearrangement uses TRBV30 and TRBJ2-4, with TRBD1 matching over 7 bases. Germline CDR1 GTSNPN, CDR2 SVGIG (reference sequence). V was clipped by 3 bases and J by 4 bases; unmatched bases: 6. CDR3 length: 14 amino acids. CDR3 residues: CAWRALGQKNIQYF. The CDR3 DNA reads as TGTGCCTGGAGAGCCCTGGGACAGAAAAACATTCAGTACTTC. The full variable domain, with the rest looked up from reference TRBV30 and TRBJ2-4, is SQTIHQWPATLVQPVGSPLSLECTVEGTSNPNLYWYRQAAGRGLQLLFYSVGIGQISSEVPQNLSASRPQDRQFILSSKKLLLSDSGFYLCAWRALGQKNIQYFGAGTRLSVL.

The J gene is TRBJ1-5, the V gene TRBV28; 8 nucleotides agree with TRBD1. V trimming: 1 base; J trimming: 7 bases; junction bases outside the gene matches: 6. From germline, CDR1 is MDHEN and CDR2 SYDVKM. The CDR3 has 15 amino acids. The CDR3 nucleotides read TGTGCCAGCAGTTTATACGGCAGGGGGCAACAGCCCCAGCATTTT. Its protein is CASSLYGRGQQPQHF.

The rearrangement links TRBV2 to TRBJ2-5; TRBD2 aligns across 7 bases. Germline CDR1 reads SNHLY; CDR2 reads FYNNEI. After removal of 4 bases from V and 4 bases from J, the junction contained 6 bases not matched to a gene. The CDR3 has 14 amino acids. The CDR3 sequence is CASSGLAPRETQYF. The CDR3 nucleotides read TGTGCCAGCAGTGGACTAGCCCCTCGAGAGACCCAGTACTTC.

This chain links TRBV19 with TRBJ2-2; 8 bases align to TRBD1. This CDR3 comprises 14 residues. Germline V lookup: CDR1 LNHDA, CDR2 SQIVND (reference sequence). V dropped 6 bases and J dropped 0; count of bases not matched to a gene: 0. CDR3 in amino acids: CASRQGANTGELFF. The CDR3 DNA follows: TGTGCCAGTAGACAGGGGGCGAACACCGGGGAGCTGTTTTTT.

The J gene is TRBJ2-7, the V gene TRBV29-1; the D gene is possibly TRBD1 (7 bases). Germline CDR1 reads SQVTM; CDR2 reads ANQGSEA. This CDR3 region has 14 residues. The V gene lost 6 bases and the J gene lost 0 bases, with 15 bases spanning the gap. CDR3 DNA sequence: TGCAGCGTCAGGCGGGACAGCACCTCCTACGAGCAGTACTTC. This gives the protein CSVRRDSTSYEQYF.

This clone was found a few times. The chain uses TRBV18 and TRBJ2-1; 13 positions agree with TRBD2. The CDR3 extends over 19 amino acids. V trimming: 3 bases; J trimming: 0 bases; junction bases outside the gene matches: 8. Germline assignment: CDR1 KGHSH and CDR2 LQKENI. This CDR3 reads CASSPYTSGRASSYNEQFF. CDR3 sequence (DNA): TGTGCCAGCTCACCGTACACTAGCGGGAGGGCCAGCTCCTACAATGAGCAGTTCTTC.

This sequence joins TRBV5-1 and TRBJ2-7; the D gene is possibly TRBD2 (6 bases). Germline values: CDR1 SGHRS, CDR2 YFSETQ. V gave up 4 bases and J gave up 2 bases, with 16 bases separating them. The CDR3 contains 15 residues. In DNA, the CDR3 is TGCGCCAGCAGCCCGGGTGTGGGGGGTACCTACGAGCAGTACTTC. It encodes CASSPGVGGTYEQYF.